This T cell receptor beta chain was documented in a study of cytomegalovirus exposure and HLA in healthy donors. Study background: Drawn from HLA-typed donors, approximately 86 million unique TCRs were held in an early data release.

About this clone: The antigen is undetermined.

This PCR relied on a set of 60 Vbeta primers and 13 Jbeta primers. TCRdb's table, derived via immunoSEQ multiplex PCR, lists solely in-frame clones and lacks some. The sample has 120,000 to 150,000 clones; over 70% are singletons. This CDR3 region has 15 residues. V lost 0 bases, J lost 3 bases, and 6 bases lay in between. Germline loops: CDR1 LGHNA, CDR2 YSLEER. Regarding the study as a whole: One cluster of highly shared sequence variants probably arose as a sequencing artifact.

V usage is TRBV4-3 and J usage is TRBJ1-6, with D tentatively TRBD1 (5 bases). Sequenced sample: PBMCs. The receptor was isolated from a man aged 35 to 55 in good health and CMV-seropositive. Written as DNA, the CDR3 is TGCGCCAGCAGCCAAGAAACAGGCTATAATTCACCCCTCCACTTT. Translating gives CASSQETGYNSPLHF.